This T cell receptor beta chain was identified during a study of shared clonotypes between healthy human individuals. Study-level points and caveats: A handful of donors showed sharing of about 4.8% of naive CD4 clonotypes.

Here immunoSEQ multiplex PCR was the method, and the copy in TCRdb shows in-frame clones only, minus some. This sample carries hundreds of thousands of clones, around 67% of them seen once, and the ten largest clones take about 1.7%. From germline, CDR1 is SGHRS and CDR2 YFSETQ. The CDR3 spans 15 residues. Deletions cut 2 bases from V and 0 bases from J, with 9 bases between. On this clone itself: The antigen is not known. This sample includes further DNA sequences coding for the same CDR3.

A CD45RA-negative memory subset and a CD45RA+ naive subset were separated from the CD4+ cells. The sequence derives from a woman aged 25 to 39 in good health. Input material: memory CD4+ T cells sorted from blood. Documented subset: CD45RA-negative fraction. The chain couples TRBV5-1 to TRBJ2-1; D ambiguous. CDR3 loop: CASSLDRSSYNEQFF. For the CDR3, the DNA is TGCGCCAGCAGCTTAGACCGTAGCTCCTACAATGAGCAGTTCTTC.